Below, one T cell receptor (beta chain) is given with its context. This CDR3 has 12 residues. Germline V gives CDR1 SEHNR, CDR2 FQNEAQ (reference sequence). Trimming took off 4 bases at V and 7 bases at J, with 8 bases between the two ends. The data were obtained in a study of blood T cell repertoires in COVID-19. Across the whole study: The United States, Italy and Spain provided the acute and convalescent COVID-19 samples. PBMCs, B-cell-depleted T cells, or T cells were the source of the cDNA or gDNA that made up the material.

Per the authors' pipeline: Using reference gene primer amplification, nucleated cell counts were estimated. Sequenced by immunoSEQ multiplex PCR; TCRdb stores in-frame clones only, minus some. D and trimming come from the DNA, and the V and J calls and clone size come from that table. The sample lists 9,500 to 15,000 clones, 90% seen once, with about 13% in the top ten. The TCR comes from a man aged 65 to 79 with active COVID-19. The sample was peripheral blood. This chain joins TRBV7-9 and TRBJ2-1; D uncertain. CDR3 sequence: CASSSTANEQFF. In nucleotides, the CDR3 is TGTGCCAGCAGCTCGACTGCGAATGAGCAGTTCTTC. The whole variable domain, filled in from reference TRBV7-9 and TRBJ2-1, reads DTGVSQNPRHKITKRGQNVTFRCDPISEHNRLYWYRQTLGQGPEFLTYFQNEAQLEKSRLLSDRFSAERPKGSFSTLEIQRTEQGDSAMYLCASSSTANEQFFGPGTRLTVL.